These T cell receptor beta chains were read from a single sample in a study of T cells in Graves' hyperthyroidism and ophthalmopathy. One entry per CDR3 protein results from TCRdb running MiXCR on the multiplex PCR reads. The sample contains 650,000 to 700,000 distinct CDR3 sequences, around a sixth of which appear only once. Sequencing used blood. The receptors here all came from a man in his fifties with Graves' hyperthyroidism. Each CDR3 is given with its conserved first and last residue. The D gene is left open where the match is weak. Clone size is shown for a subset of rows, as once, few, many or a class of expanded clone.

>few|TRBD2|TRBV5-1|TRBJ2-3
TGCGCCAGCAGAGAACTACTAGCGGAAGATACGCAGTATTTT
CASRELLAEDTQYF
>.|TRBD2|TRBV9|TRBJ2-1
TGTGCCAGCAGCGTATTCGGGACTAGCTCCTACAATGAGCAGTTCTTC
CASSVFGTSSYNEQFF
>.|.|TRBV19|TRBJ1-1
TGTGCCACTATAGCGTGGTCCACTGAAGCTTTCTTT
CATIAWSTEAFF
>few|.|TRBV27|TRBJ1-5
TGTGCCAGCAGTGGGTTTCAGCAGCCCCAGCATTTT
CASSGFQQPQHF
>many|.|TRBV20-1|TRBJ2-3
TGCAGTGCTAGCGGGAGGGGGCCGGATAGCACAGATACGCAGTATTTT
CSASGRGPDSTDTQYF
>many|.|TRBV14|TRBJ2-1
TGTGCCAGCAGCCAAGACAGGGTTGGAGCATACAATGAGCAGTTCTTC
CASSQDRVGAYNEQFF
>many|.|TRBV12-3/TRBV12-4|TRBJ1-5
TGTGCCAGCAGTTCCCGCTATCAGCCCCAGCATTTT
CASSSRYQPQHF
>many|.|TRBV28|TRBJ1-2
TGTGCCAGCAGTTTACCTGGGAACTATGGCTACACCTTC
CASSLPGNYGYTF
>few|TRBD1|TRBV2|TRBJ1-2
TGTGCCAGCAGTGACGGGACAGGTTTCTATGGCTACACCTTC
CASSDGTGFYGYTF
>many|TRBD1|TRBV11-2|TRBJ2-2
TGTGCCAGCAGCTCCGGACAGGCGAACACCGGGGAGCTGTTTTTT
CASSSGQANTGELFF
>few|TRBD1|TRBV30|TRBJ2-7
TGTGCCTGGAGAAGGACAGGCTACTACGAGCAGTACTTC
CAWRRTGYYEQYF
>many|.|TRBV12-3/TRBV12-4|TRBJ2-5
TGTGCCAGCAATCAGGGCAGGGAAGAGACCCAGTACTTC
CASNQGREETQYF
>few|TRBD2|TRBV5-1|TRBJ2-5
TGCGCCAGCAGCTCTCAGGCGGGAGCGGAGACCCAGTACTTC
CASSSQAGAETQYF
>few|.|TRBV19|TRBJ1-2
TGTGCCAGTACCGGACAGCTGAACTATGGCTACACCTTC
CASTGQLNYGYTF
>many|TRBD1|TRBV27|TRBJ1-1
TGTGCCAGCAGTATCGGACAGGAGACTGAAGCTTTCTTT
CASSIGQETEAFF
>many|TRBD1|TRBV9|TRBJ2-5
TGTGCCAGCAGCGCGGGACAGGGGGTTGAAGAGACCCAGTACTTC
CASSAGQGVEETQYF
>few|TRBD1|TRBV5-1|TRBJ2-6
TGCGCCAGCAGCCCAACAGGGGGATCTCCCAAGGCCAACGTCCTGACTTTC
CASSPTGGSPKANVLTF
>many|.|TRBV19|TRBJ2-2
TGTGCCAGTAGTATAGGTTACAAGAACACCGGGGAGCTGTTTTTT
CASSIGYKNTGELFF
>few|TRBD1|TRBV24-1|TRBJ2-7
TGTGCCACCAGTAGTTCACTCCGGGACAGGGACCTTTACGAGCAGTACTTC
CATSSSLRDRDLYEQYF
>many|.|TRBV18|TRBJ2-3
TGTGCCAGCTCACCACCGAGCACAGATACGCAGTATTTT
CASSPPSTDTQYF
>.|TRBD1|TRBV20-1|TRBJ2-2
TGCAGTGCTAGAGTGCAGGGGGCGGCCGGGGAGCTGTTTTTT
CSARVQGAAGELFF
>.|TRBD2|TRBV20-1|TRBJ2-7
TGCAGTGCTAGAGTGGAGGGGACTAGCGGGAGTATACCTTACGAGCAGTACTTC
CSARVEGTSGSIPYEQYF
>many|.|TRBV19|TRBJ2-1
TGTGCCACTGGTCGGGGGAGCACCTACAATGAGCAGTTCTTC
CATGRGSTYNEQFF
>many|.|TRBV11-3|TRBJ2-7
TGTGCCAGCAGCCCCGGAGGCAGCCACGAGCAGTACTTC
CASSPGGSHEQYF
>many|.|TRBV2|TRBJ1-5
TGTGCCAGCAGTGAGCTCATATATAGCAATCAGCCCCAGCATTTT
CASSELIYSNQPQHF
>.|TRBD2|TRBV20-1|TRBJ2-3
TGCAGTCAGACTAGCGGGGCAACAGATACGCAGTATTTT
CSQTSGATDTQYF
>.|.|TRBV30|TRBJ1-4
TGTGCCTGGAGTTTTAGAGGTGAAAAACTGTTTTTT
CAWSFRGEKLFF
>many|TRBD1|TRBV7-2|TRBJ1-1
TGTGCCAGCAGCGGGGACAGGGGGAAGATGACTGAAGCTTTCTTT
CASSGDRGKMTEAFF
>.|.|TRBV9|TRBJ2-2
TGTGCCAGCAGCGTAGACAGGATAAACACCGGGGAGCTGTTTTTT
CASSVDRINTGELFF
>.|.|TRBV28|TRBJ1-4
TGTGCCAGCAGTTTATGGTGGAGTTCGAATGAAAAACTGTTTTTT
CASSLWWSSNEKLFF
>.|TRBD1|TRBV7-9|TRBJ2-2
TGTGCCAGCAGCCCTGCAGACAGGGGGGAAACCGGGGAGCTGTTTTTT
CASSPADRGETGELFF
>.|TRBD2|TRBV29-1|TRBJ2-5
TGCAGCGTGACTAGCCTGGGAGAGACCCAGTACTTC
CSVTSLGETQYF
>many|TRBD2|TRBV11-2|TRBJ2-3
TGTGCCAGCAGCTTACTGTGGACTAGCGGTAGCACAGATACGCAGTATTTT
CASSLLWTSGSTDTQYF
>many|TRBD1|TRBV7-8|TRBJ1-4
TGTGCCAGCAGCTTAGGGGGACAGGGGAAGCGTCGGGAAAAACTGTTTTTT
CASSLGGQGKRREKLFF
>few|.|TRBV19|TRBJ2-1
TGTGCCAGTCATATGGGGGGAACATACAATGAGCAGTTCTTC
CASHMGGTYNEQFF
>.|.|TRBV10-2|TRBJ2-3
TGCGCCAGCAGTGCGCGGGAAGGGGTAGATACGCAGTATTTT
CASSAREGVDTQYF
>few|.|TRBV10-3|TRBJ1-1
TGTGCCATCAGTCCTACAGGGACGAACACTGAAGCTTTCTTT
CAISPTGTNTEAFF
>many|TRBD2|TRBV12-3/TRBV12-4|TRBJ2-7
TGTGCCAGCAGTTCACTAGCGGGAGGCTCCGAGCAGTACTTC
CASSSLAGGSEQYF
>few|TRBD2|TRBV13|TRBJ2-1
TGTGCCAGCAGCTTGGAACTAGCGGGAGATGCGAATGAGCAGTTCTTC
CASSLELAGDANEQFF
>many|.|TRBV28|TRBJ2-7
TGTGCCAGCAGTTTACCGATAAGGTCCTACGAGCAGTACTTC
CASSLPIRSYEQYF
>.|.|TRBV28|TRBJ1-5
TGTGCCAGCAAGCCAGAATCTAGCAATCAGCCCCAGCATTTT
CASKPESSNQPQHF
>.|.|TRBV6-2/TRBV6-3|TRBJ1-1
TGTGCCGGCAGTTACTCGGGTCCCCCCGAAGCTTTCTTT
CAGSYSGPPEAFF
>many|.|TRBV2|TRBJ2-5
TGTGCCAGCAGTGAAGCCACAAGGGGCCCCCAAGAGACCCAGTACTTC
CASSEATRGPQETQYF
>many|.|TRBV28|TRBJ2-7
TGTGCCAGCAGAAAAAGTAGCGTCCCCTACGAGCAGTACTTC
CASRKSSVPYEQYF
>.|.|TRBV20-1|TRBJ2-2
TGCAGTGCTATCGAACTAGCGAACACCGGGGAGCTGTTTTTT
CSAIELANTGELFF
>many|TRBD2|TRBV29-1|TRBJ2-7
TGCAGCGTCGCGGGGGGGATCCACGAGCAGTACTTC
CSVAGGIHEQYF
>many|TRBD2|TRBV11-1|TRBJ2-1
TGTGCCAGCAGCTCGAGACTAGCGGGAGCCCTGAACAATGAGCAGTTCTTC
CASSSRLAGALNNEQFF
>.|.|TRBV19|TRBJ1-3
TGTGCCAGTGACTCTGGAAACACCATATATTTT
CASDSGNTIYF
>few|.|TRBV5-1|TRBJ1-1
TGCGCCAGCACCCCCGGCGGGACGGTGAACACTGAAGCTTTCTTT
CASTPGGTVNTEAFF
>.|.|TRBV20-1|TRBJ2-1
TGCAGTGCTAGAGACCTTAACAATGAGCAGTTCTTC
CSARDLNNEQFF
>many|.|TRBV2|TRBJ2-1
TGTGCCAGCGGGGGGTCCTACAATGAGCAGTTCTTC
CASGGSYNEQFF
>.|.|TRBV9|TRBJ2-1
TGTGCCAGCAGCCCCGGGAGAGGGGACAATGAGCAGTTCTTC
CASSPGRGDNEQFF
>few|.|TRBV28|TRBJ2-1
TGTGCCAGCAGTTGGCAGGGGGGCAATGAGCAGTTCTTC
CASSWQGGNEQFF